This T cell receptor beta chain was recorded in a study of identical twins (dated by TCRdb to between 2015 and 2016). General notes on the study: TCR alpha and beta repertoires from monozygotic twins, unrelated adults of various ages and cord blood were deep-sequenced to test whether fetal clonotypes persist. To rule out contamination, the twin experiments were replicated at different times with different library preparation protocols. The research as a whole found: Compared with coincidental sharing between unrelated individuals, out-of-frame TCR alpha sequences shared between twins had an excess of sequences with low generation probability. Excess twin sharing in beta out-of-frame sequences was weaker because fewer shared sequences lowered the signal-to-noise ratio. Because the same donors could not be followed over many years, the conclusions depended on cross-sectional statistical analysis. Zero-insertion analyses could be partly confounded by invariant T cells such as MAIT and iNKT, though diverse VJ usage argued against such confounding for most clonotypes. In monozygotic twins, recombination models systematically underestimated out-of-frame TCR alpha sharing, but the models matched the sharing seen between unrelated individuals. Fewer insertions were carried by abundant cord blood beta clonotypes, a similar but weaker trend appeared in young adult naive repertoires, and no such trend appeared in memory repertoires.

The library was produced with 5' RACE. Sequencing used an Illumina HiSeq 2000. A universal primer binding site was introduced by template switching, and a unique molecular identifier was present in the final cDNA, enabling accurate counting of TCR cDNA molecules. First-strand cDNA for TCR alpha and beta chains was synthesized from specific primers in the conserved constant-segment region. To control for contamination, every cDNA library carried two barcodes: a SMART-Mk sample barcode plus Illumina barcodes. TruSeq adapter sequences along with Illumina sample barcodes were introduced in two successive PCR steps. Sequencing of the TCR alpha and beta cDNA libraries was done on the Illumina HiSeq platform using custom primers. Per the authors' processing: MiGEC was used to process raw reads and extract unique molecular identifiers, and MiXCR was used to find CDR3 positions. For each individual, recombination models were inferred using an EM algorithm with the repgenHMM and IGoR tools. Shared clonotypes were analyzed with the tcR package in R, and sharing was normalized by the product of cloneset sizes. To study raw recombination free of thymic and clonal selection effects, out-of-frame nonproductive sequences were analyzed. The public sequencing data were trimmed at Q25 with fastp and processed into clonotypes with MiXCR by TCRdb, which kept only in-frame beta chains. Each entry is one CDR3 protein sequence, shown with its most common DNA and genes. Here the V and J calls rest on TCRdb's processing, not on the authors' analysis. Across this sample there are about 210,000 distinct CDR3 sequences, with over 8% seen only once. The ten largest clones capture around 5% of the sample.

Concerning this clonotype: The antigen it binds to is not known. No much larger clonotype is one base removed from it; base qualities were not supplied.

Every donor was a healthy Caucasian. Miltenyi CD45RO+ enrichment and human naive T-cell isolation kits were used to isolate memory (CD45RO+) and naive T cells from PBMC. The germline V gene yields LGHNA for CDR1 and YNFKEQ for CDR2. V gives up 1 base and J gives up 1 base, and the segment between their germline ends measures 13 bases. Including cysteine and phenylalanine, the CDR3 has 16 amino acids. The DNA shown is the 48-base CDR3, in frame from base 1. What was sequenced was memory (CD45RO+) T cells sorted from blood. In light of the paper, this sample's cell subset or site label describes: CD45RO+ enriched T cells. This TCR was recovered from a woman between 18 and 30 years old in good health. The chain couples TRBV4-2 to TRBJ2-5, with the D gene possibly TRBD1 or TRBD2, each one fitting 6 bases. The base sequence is TGTGCCAGCAGCCAAGGAAGGGGGGTCTCCCAAGAGACCCAGTACTTC. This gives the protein CASSQGRGVSQETQYF.